This T cell receptor beta chain was sequenced for a study of control samples from healthy donors and cancer patients (TCRdb year 2020). On this clone itself: The antigen it recognizes is unknown. Base quality data are lacking; no much larger clone is found one base away.

The CDR3 sequence holds 14 residues, the cysteine and phenylalanine included. Only the CDR3 DNA stays, 42 bases, in frame from base 1. Based on the germline V gene, the CDR1 and CDR2 sequences are SGHAT and FQNNGV. Ends trimmed: V by 4 bases, J by 4 bases; bases unmatched to a gene: 5. Library creation used the immunoSEQ multiplex PCR assay. TCRdb took this table from immuneACCESS and kept in-frame rearrangements with V and J called. Such tables lack part of the clones; where checked against another copy, unresolved V genes explain under half of the gap, and the rest is unexplained. The sample table records 100,000 to 150,000 clones; around 87% of these occur just once. The ten biggest clones cover about 2.7% of the sample.

The chain uses TRBV11-2 and TRBJ1-1; the junction holds 8 bases that match TRBD1. This clonotype originated in a man aged 60 to 69 in good health. The sequenced sample was blood. The nucleotide sequence is given as TGTGCCAGCAGCTGGCAGGGGGCGGTCACTGAAGCTTTCTTT. It encodes CASSWQGAVTEAFF. This CDR3, with the reference TRBV11-2 and TRBJ1-1 proteins standing in past its ends, gives the full variable domain EAGVAQSPRYKIIEKRQSVAFWCNPISGHATLYWYQQILGQGPKLLIQFQNNGVVDDSQLPKDRFSAERLKGVDSTLKIQPAKLEDSAVYLCASSWQGAVTEAFFGQGTRLTVV.